These 18 T cell receptor beta chains were sequenced from one sample in a study of blood T cells in healthy people across ages. PCR was performed a second time for roughly 6 to 12 cycles using a sample-barcoded 5' primer and a J-beta primer mix. TCRdb reanalysed the 5' RACE reads using MiXCR and keeps one entry per CDR3 protein. The sample contains about 780,000 distinct CDR3 sequences, around 50% of which appear only once. The sequencing input was blood. The receptors were sampled from an elderly man in good health.

The chain links TRBV24-1 to TRBJ2-1; perhaps D is TRBD1 or TRBD2 (5 bases each). The CDR3 has 19 amino acids. CDR1 and CDR2 (germline): KGHDR, SFDVKD. Trimming took off 0 bases at V and 4 bases at J, with 21 bases between the two ends. The CDR3 is CATSDLRSFPGRLYNEQFF. The DNA of the CDR3 is TGTGCCACCAGTGATTTGAGGTCTTTCCCGGGGCGCCTTTACAATGAGCAGTTCTTC.

This sequence joins TRBV20-1 and TRBJ2-2; 10 nucleotides agree with TRBD1. The CDR3 loop spans 16 amino acids. Germline V CDR1 and CDR2: DFQATT, SNEGSKA (reference sequence). V trimming: 3 bases; J trimming: 2 bases; junction bases outside the gene matches: 6. The CDR3 nucleotides are TGCAGTGCTAGCTACCGGGACAGGGGAAACACCGGGGAGCTGTTTTTT. Amino acids: CSASYRDRGNTGELFF.

V and J are TRBV7-8 and TRBJ2-1; D unresolved. Germline V gives CDR1 SGHVS, CDR2 FQNEAQ. CDR3 length: 13 residues. Trimming removed 4 bases from V and 9 bases from J, with 13 bases in between. The CDR3 DNA is TGTGCCAGCAGCTCGATCCAATTTGGTGAGCAGTTCTTC. This gives the protein CASSSIQFGEQFF. Variable domain in full (rest from reference TRBV7-8 and TRBJ2-1): GAGVSQSPRYKVAKRGQDVALRCDPISGHVSLFWYQQALGQGPEFLTYFQNEAQLDKSGLPSDRFFAERPEGSVSTLKIQRTQQEDSAVYLCASSSIQFGEQFFGPGTRLTVL.

Details on this clonotype: An end of the junction does not agree with germline; a read error may underlie this. The rearrangement links TRBV2 to TRBJ2-7; 9 bases fit TRBD2. CDR1 is SNHLY, CDR2 FYNNEI, per germline. The CDR3 length is 14 residues. This CDR3 is CTSNALAGNYEQYF. The CDR3 DNA reads as TGTACCAGCAACGCCCTAGCGGGAAATTACGAGCAGTACTTC.

This clonotype was observed at least ten times. The chain couples TRBV29-1 to TRBJ2-4, with D perhaps TRBD2 (5 bases). V lost 3 bases, J lost 10 bases, and 13 bases lay in between. The CDR3 is 12 residues long. CDR1 is SQVTM and CDR2 is ANQGSEA in the germline V gene. The CDR3 reads CSVEYPGGIQYF. In DNA form, the CDR3 reads TGCAGCGTTGAGTATCCGGGCGGGATTCAGTACTTC.

The V call is TRBV12-3 or TRBV12-4, the J call TRBJ2-1; tentative D call: TRBD2 (6 bases). The CDR3 has 13 residues. With 10 bases removed from V and 9 bases from J, the gap between germline ends came to 19 bases. The CDR3 DNA reads TGTGCCACCTTAGATGGAGGGGTGGGTGAGCAGTTCTTC. It translates to CATLDGGVGEQFF.

The chain recombines TRBV5-1 with TRBJ2-1; 14 bases are a match to TRBD2. With V trimmed by 4 bases and J by 10 bases, 7 bases remained unmatched. CDR1 is SGHRS and CDR2 is YFSETQ in the germline V gene. CDR3 length: 15 amino acids. Here the CDR3 reads CASSGAGLAGEEQFF. The CDR3 nucleotides read TGCGCCAGCAGCGGCGCGGGACTAGCGGGAGAAGAGCAGTTCTTC.

In this sample, this clonotype turned up a few times. This chain connects TRBV25-1 to TRBJ2-4; 11 nucleotides agree with TRBD1. The J call may be incorrect, as the DNA end agrees better with TRBJ2-7. This CDR3 region has 13 residues. Germline assignment: CDR1 MGHDK and CDR2 SYGVNS. CDR3 protein: CASGTGGKREQYF. The CDR3 coding sequence is TGTGCCAGCGGGACAGGGGGAAAACGCGAGCAGTACTTC.

This chain links TRBV12-3 or TRBV12-4 with TRBJ2-7; TRBD2 matches at 11 bases. The CDR3 covers 14 residues. The junction had 4 bases not matched to a gene; V was cut back by 6 bases and J by 3 bases. The CDR3: CASRPTSGSYEQYF. CDR3 nucleotide sequence: TGTGCCAGCAGGCCTACTAGCGGGAGCTACGAGCAGTACTTC.

This chain connects TRBV4-2 to TRBJ2-2; 14 bases are shared with TRBD2. Unmatched junction bases numbered 10, after V lost 0 bases and J lost 7 bases. Germline loops: CDR1 LGHNA, CDR2 YNFKEQ. The CDR3 extends over 19 amino acids. The CDR3 reads CASSQEGTSGSQGIGELFF. CDR3 sequence (DNA): TGTGCCAGCAGCCAAGAAGGGACTAGCGGGAGTCAGGGTATCGGGGAGCTGTTTTTT.

This chain links TRBV20-1 with TRBJ1-4; D perhaps matches TRBD1 (5 bases). CDR3 length: 13 amino acids. V gave up 6 bases and J gave up 7 bases, with 15 bases separating them. The germline gives CDR1 DFQATT, CDR2 SNEGSKA (reference sequence). The CDR3 is CSATAGAGEKLFF. The CDR3 DNA is TGCAGTGCAACGGCCGGGGCGGGTGAAAAACTGTTTTTT.

This clonotype turned up a few times. The V call is TRBV6-2 or TRBV6-3, the J call TRBJ2-1; no clear D gene. V was trimmed by 2 bases and J by 1 base, leaving 9 bases between them. The germline V gene has CDR1 MNHEY and CDR2 SVGEGT. CDR3 size: 15 residues. CDR3 amino acids: CASSYGSASYNEQFF. DNA for the CDR3: TGTGCCAGCAGTTACGGGTCAGCTTCCTACAATGAGCAGTTCTTC.

Comments on this clonotype: A junction end diverges from the germline sequence, so it may reflect a read error. This chain links TRBV12-3 or TRBV12-4 with TRBJ1-1, with 7 bases fitting TRBD1. The CDR3 runs 16 residues. The CDR3 reads CASSLAPTGTNTEAFF. As DNA, the CDR3 is TGTGCCAGCAGTCTAGCGCCGACAGGGACTAACACTGAAGCTTTCTTT.

In its sample, this clonotype was seen many times. The rearrangement joins TRBV7-3 to TRBJ2-3; D not resolved. The V gene's germline CDR1 is SGHTA and CDR2 FQGTGA. Trimming pared 0 bases from V and 4 bases from J, leaving 8 bases between. The CDR3 is made up of 14 amino acids. The CDR3 loop is CASSLTPSSDTQYF. In DNA, the CDR3 is TGTGCCAGCAGCTTAACCCCCTCTTCAGATACGCAGTATTTT. The whole variable domain, remainder taken from reference TRBV7-3 and TRBJ2-3, is GAGVSQTPSNKVTEKGKYVELRCDPISGHTALYWYRQSLGQGPEFLIYFQGTGAADDSGLPNDRFFAVRPEGSVSTLKIQRTERGDSAVYLCASSLTPSSDTQYFGPGTRLTVL.

This clonotype was counted only a few times. This chain uses TRBV4-3 with TRBJ2-3, with TRBD2 matching 9 bases. The CDR3 extends over 18 amino acids. The V gene end was trimmed by 2 bases and the J gene end by 3 bases; junction bases not matched to a gene: 12. Germline V gives CDR1 LGHNA, CDR2 YSLEER. The CDR3: CASSQSLWVAGATDTQYF. Written as DNA, the CDR3 is TGCGCCAGCAGCCAAAGCCTTTGGGTAGCGGGAGCAACAGATACGCAGTATTTT.

V gene TRBV7-2 combines with J gene TRBJ2-7; no clear D gene. The V and J ends lost 2 bases and 2 bases respectively, with 13 bases between them. From germline, CDR1 is SGHTA and CDR2 FQGNSA. This CDR3 is 15 amino acids long. The CDR3 DNA follows: TGTGCCAGCAGCTTATTGCGTATAGAACCCTACGAGCAGTACTTC. It is translated as CASSLLRIEPYEQYF.

This chain uses TRBV20-1 with TRBJ2-7, with D perhaps matching TRBD1 (5 bases). The V end lost 2 bases, the J end lost 4 bases, and 12 bases lay between the germline ends. CDR1 and CDR2 (germline): DFQATT, SNEGSKA (reference sequence). The CDR3 extends over 13 amino acids. Here the CDR3 reads CSARRATDYEQYF. The CDR3 DNA sequence: TGCAGTGCTAGACGAGCGACAGATTACGAGCAGTACTTC.

This sequence joins TRBV15 and TRBJ2-2; no clear D. Per the germline V gene, CDR1 is LNHNV and CDR2 is YYDKDF (reference sequence). This CDR3 spans 13 amino acids. Trimming stripped 6 bases from V and 0 bases from J, with 5 bases between. The CDR3 DNA reads TGTGCCACCAGTCTCGCGAACACCGGGGAGCTGTTTTTT. This gives the protein CATSLANTGELFF.